The entry below describes one T cell receptor beta chain. This sample is part of a study of control samples from healthy donors and cancer patients. Assay used: immunoSEQ multiplex PCR; TCRdb lists only in-frame clones, some missing. The sample yields some 100,000 clones, approximately 92% seen once. This CDR3 comprises 10 residues. Germline lookup yields CDR1 ENHRY and CDR2 SYGVKD. V shed 11 bases and J shed 5 bases, with 9 bases lying between them. The specimen was blood. This clonotype originated in a human donor in good health. The donor label of this sample is uncertain. The chain employs TRBV10-3 and TRBJ2-5; no clear D gene. The chain's CDR3 is CAVGQETQYF. As DNA, the CDR3 is TGTGCCGTCGGCCAGGAGACCCAGTACTTC.